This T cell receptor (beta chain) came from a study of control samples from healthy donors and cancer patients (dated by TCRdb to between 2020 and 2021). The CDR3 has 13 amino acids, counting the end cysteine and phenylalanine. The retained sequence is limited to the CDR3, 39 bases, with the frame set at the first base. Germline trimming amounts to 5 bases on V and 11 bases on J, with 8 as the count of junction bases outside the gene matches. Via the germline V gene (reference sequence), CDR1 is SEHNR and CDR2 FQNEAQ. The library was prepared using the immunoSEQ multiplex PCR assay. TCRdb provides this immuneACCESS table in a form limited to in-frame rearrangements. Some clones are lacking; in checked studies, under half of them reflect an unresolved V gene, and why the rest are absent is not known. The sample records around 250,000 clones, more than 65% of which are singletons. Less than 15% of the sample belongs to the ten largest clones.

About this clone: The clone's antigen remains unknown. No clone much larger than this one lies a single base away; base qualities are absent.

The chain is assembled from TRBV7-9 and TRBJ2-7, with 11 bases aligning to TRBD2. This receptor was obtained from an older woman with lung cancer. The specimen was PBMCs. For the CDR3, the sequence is CASSQLAGAGEYF. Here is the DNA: TGTGCCAGCAGCCAACTAGCGGGGGCCGGGGAGTACTTC.